Following are 17 T cell receptor beta chains from one sample sequenced in a study of blood T cell repertoires in COVID-19. TCRdb's table, derived via immunoSEQ multiplex PCR, lists solely in-frame clones and lacks some. This sample yields over 200,000 clones, of which roughly 84% are seen a single time; roughly 2% belongs to the top ten. Material: peripheral blood. These receptors all come from a middle-aged man with active or convalescent COVID-19.

The rearrangement links TRBV5-8 to TRBJ1-1; D is ambiguous. The germline V gene has CDR1 SGHTS and CDR2 YDEGEE. Trimming cost V 2 bases and J 1 base, with 15 bases left between them. CDR3 length: 16 residues. The CDR3 region is CASSFFLTLRNTEAFF. The CDR3 region has the DNA TGTGCCAGCAGCTTTTTTCTTACTTTGAGGAACACTGAAGCTTTCTTT.

J is TRBJ2-7 and V is TRBV7-3; TRBD1 aligns across 7 bases. Germline V CDR1 and CDR2: SGHTA, FQGTGA. Trimming removed 5 bases from V and 6 bases from J; junction bases left unmatched: 7. The CDR3 is 13 amino acids. The CDR3, as DNA: TGTGCCAGCAGCCGACAGGGTTATGTCGAGCAGTACTTC. Translated: CASSRQGYVEQYF.

The chain uses TRBV5-4 and TRBJ2-3; 8 bases are a match to TRBD1. This CDR3 is 15 amino acids long. Germline values: CDR1 SGHNT, CDR2 YYREEE (reference sequence). The V and J ends lost 0 bases and 6 bases, in that order; junction bases with no gene match: 6. The CDR3 sequence is CASSLGTGISDTQYF. CDR3 in DNA: TGTGCCAGCAGCTTGGGGACAGGGATTTCGGATACGCAGTATTTT.

This clone was observed a few times. V usage is TRBV12-3 or TRBV12-4 and J usage is TRBJ1-5; D gene uncertain. V was trimmed by 3 bases and J by 3 bases, leaving 6 bases between them. There are 13 residues in the CDR3. The chain's CDR3 is CASSFGINQPQHF. The CDR3 DNA follows: TGTGCCAGCAGTTTCGGGATCAATCAGCCCCAGCATTTT.

V usage is TRBV2 and J usage is TRBJ2-3; 10 positions agree with TRBD2. Germline loops: CDR1 SNHLY, CDR2 FYNNEI. Trimming took 7 bases from V and 6 from J; bases not matched to a gene: 4. This CDR3 has 13 residues. The CDR3 DNA reads as TGTGCCAGCAAACTAGCGGGGAGTGATACGCAGTATTTT. Its translation: CASKLAGSDTQYF.

The J gene is TRBJ1-2, the V gene TRBV6-4; D is unresolved. The CDR3 covers 15 residues. Germline CDR1 MRHNA, CDR2 SNTAGT. Trimming took 8 bases from V and 3 from J, leaving 19 bases between them. This chain's CDR3 is CASCRAGRQDYGYTF. CDR3 DNA: TGTGCCAGCTGCCGCGCGGGTAGGCAGGACTATGGCTACACCTTC.

The gene calls are TRBV24-1 and TRBJ2-3; 11 positions agree with TRBD2. This CDR3 has 15 amino acids. CDR1 and CDR2 from the germline V gene are KGHDR and SFDVKD. V lost 10 bases, J lost 2 bases, and 7 bases stayed unmatched. The CDR3 region is CATGVLAGDTDTQYF. In DNA, the CDR3 is TGTGCCACTGGAGTACTAGCGGGGGACACAGATACGCAGTATTTT.

The chain recombines TRBV5-1 with TRBJ2-2; D gene ambiguous. Germline V gene lookup returns CDR1 SGHRS and CDR2 YFSETQ. The CDR3 length is 15 residues. V lost 3 bases and J lost 6, with 15 bases in between. The chain's CDR3 is CASSWSSVGPGELFF. The CDR3 nucleotides are TGCGCCAGCAGCTGGAGCTCCGTCGGTCCCGGGGAGCTGTTTTTT.

This clone has a single count. J is TRBJ1-3 and V is TRBV7-6, with TRBD1 as a possible D gene (6 bases). The CDR3 extends over 15 amino acids. Deletions cut 5 bases from V and 1 base from J, with 12 bases between. CDR1 and CDR2 (germline): SGHVS, FNYEAQ. The CDR3 spells CASSPWTASGNTIYF. Written as DNA, the CDR3 is TGTGCCAGCAGCCCGTGGACAGCGTCTGGAAACACCATATATTTT.

The chain carries TRBV27 and TRBJ2-7; TRBD1 agrees at 7 bases. This CDR3 contains 15 residues. CDR1 MNHEY and CDR2 SMNVEV come from the germline V gene (reference sequence). Trimming removed 2 bases from V and 4 bases from J; junction bases left unmatched: 8. CDR3 sequence reads: CASSLPDRNKYEQYF. Written as DNA, the CDR3 is TGTGCCAGCAGTTTACCGGACAGGAACAAATACGAGCAGTACTTC.

The chain uses TRBV5-1 and TRBJ2-7; D is possibly TRBD1 (7 bases). V lost 2 bases, J lost 3 bases, and 15 bases lay in between. There are 15 residues in the CDR3. Germline loops: CDR1 SGHRS, CDR2 YFSETQ. CDR3 amino acids: CASSFAGQTLYEQYF. As DNA, the CDR3 is TGCGCCAGCAGCTTCGCGGGACAGACTCTCTACGAGCAGTACTTC.

The chain links TRBV28 to TRBJ2-7, with 7 bases fitting TRBD2. From germline, CDR1 is MDHEN and CDR2 SYDVKM. The V and J ends lost 5 bases and 0 bases, in that order; junction bases with no gene match: 7. The CDR3 covers 15 residues. The CDR3: CASSPPGGYSYEQYF. CDR3 nucleotides: TGTGCCAGCAGTCCCCCCGGGGGGTACTCCTACGAGCAGTACTTC.

V and J are TRBV5-4 and TRBJ2-7, with TRBD1 matching 8 bases. The CDR3 runs to 14 residues. V gave up 9 bases and J gave up 7 bases; unmatched junction bases: 15. Germline lookup yields CDR1 SGHNT and CDR2 YYREEE (reference sequence). CDR3 bases: TGTGCCACCCATCGACAGGGGCTGACGGGGGAGCAGTACTTC. Translation: CATHRQGLTGEQYF.

This clone was seen a few times. This rearrangement joins TRBV4-1 to TRBJ1-2; D is undetermined. V lost 5 bases and J 4 bases, leaving 17 bases between the germline ends. The CDR3 spans 15 residues. Germline assignment: CDR1 MGHRA and CDR2 YSYEKL. Here the CDR3 reads CASSSTPTSLYGYTF. DNA for the CDR3: TGCGCCAGCAGCAGCACTCCGACAAGCCTCTATGGCTACACCTTC.

The chain combines TRBV2 with TRBJ1-2; unclear D gene. Germline CDR1 is SNHLY and CDR2 is FYNNEI. The CDR3 spans 14 residues. V was clipped by 7 bases and J by 8 bases, with 20 bases between them. As DNA, the CDR3 is TGTGCCAGCACCCCTCAACTGGCGGCCCGCGGCTACACCTTC. Amino acid sequence: CASTPQLAARGYTF.

J is TRBJ1-5 and V is TRBV2; D gene unclear. V gave up 6 bases and J gave up 4 bases, with 16 bases separating them. Germline CDR1 is SNHLY and CDR2 is FYNNEI. The CDR3 runs to 15 residues. In DNA form, the CDR3 reads TGTGCCAGCAGCCGGGAGGGTCTGGGGAATCAGCCCCAGCATTTT. Its translation is CASSREGLGNQPQHF. The whole variable domain, filled in from reference TRBV2 and TRBJ1-5, reads EPEVTQTPSHQVTQMGQEVILRCVPISNHLYFYWYRQILGQKVEFLVSFYNNEISEKSEIFDDQFSVERPDGSNFTLKIRSTKLEDSAMYFCASSREGLGNQPQHFGDGTRLSIL.

The J gene is TRBJ2-7, the V gene TRBV12-3 or TRBV12-4, with a weak D call TRBD1 (7 bases). This CDR3 has 12 residues. V lost 4 bases and J lost 6, with 10 bases in between. Here the CDR3 DNA reads TGTGCCAGCAGTTCCCAGGGGGGCGAGCAGTACTTC. It is translated as CASSSQGGEQYF.